Sequencing of this T cell receptor beta chain was carried out in a study of T cell repertoires in cytomegalovirus infection. Study context: Public TCR beta signatures provided an indication of both CMV infection and a matching HLA type. Study-wide findings and caveats: Totalled public TCR beta family frequency picked out people who carried CMV plus the relevant HLA. HLA-C-restricted CMV-specific TCR beta clonotypes prevailed in the ex vivo response.

Using its own MiXCR run on the reads, TCRdb lists one record per CDR3 protein. The data hold fewer than 250,000 distinct CDR3 sequences, with about 12% observed a single time. V was clipped by 4 bases and J by 6 bases, with 13 bases between them. CDR1 is SQVTM and CDR2 is ANQGSEA in the germline V gene. This CDR3 has 12 residues. This clonotype turned up a few times. Its matching antigen is unknown. The sequencing sample was made of PBMCs. This chain uses TRBV29-1 with TRBJ2-7; D unresolved. The receptor was isolated from a human donor in good health (CMV status not recorded). Some clones in this sample may be carry-over from other donors' samples. The CDR3 DNA reads as TGCAGCGTTGGCGCTCCGAACGGCGAGCAGTACTTC. Its protein is CSVGAPNGEQYF.